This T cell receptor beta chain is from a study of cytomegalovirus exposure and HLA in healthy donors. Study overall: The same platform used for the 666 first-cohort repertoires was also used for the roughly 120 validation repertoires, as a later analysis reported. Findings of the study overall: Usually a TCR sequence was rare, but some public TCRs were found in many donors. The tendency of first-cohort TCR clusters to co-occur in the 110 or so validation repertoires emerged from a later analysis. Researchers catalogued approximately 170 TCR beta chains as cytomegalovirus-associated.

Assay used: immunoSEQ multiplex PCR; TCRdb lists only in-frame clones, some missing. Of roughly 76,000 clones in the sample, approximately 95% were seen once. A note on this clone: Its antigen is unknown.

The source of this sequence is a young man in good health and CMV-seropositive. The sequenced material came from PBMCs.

CDR3 amino acids: CASSLVGGVLYGYTF. The CDR3 bases are TGTGCCAGCAGCTTAGTCGGAGGTGTACTCTATGGCTACACCTTC. The chain is built from TRBV5-5 and TRBJ1-2; no definite D call. The germline V gene encodes CDR1 SGHKS and CDR2 YYEKEE (reference sequence). The CDR3 extends over 15 amino acids. Trimming removed 2 bases at V and 4 bases at J, with 15 bases between.